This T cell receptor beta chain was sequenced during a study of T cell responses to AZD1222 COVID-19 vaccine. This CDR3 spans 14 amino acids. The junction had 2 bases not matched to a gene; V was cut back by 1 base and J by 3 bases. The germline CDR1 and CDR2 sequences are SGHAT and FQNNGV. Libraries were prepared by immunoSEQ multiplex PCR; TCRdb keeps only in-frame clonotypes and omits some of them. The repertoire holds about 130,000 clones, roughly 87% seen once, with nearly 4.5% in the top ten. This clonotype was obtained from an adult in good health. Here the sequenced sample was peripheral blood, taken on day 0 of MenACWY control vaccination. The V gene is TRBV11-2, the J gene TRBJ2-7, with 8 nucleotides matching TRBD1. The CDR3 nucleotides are TGTGCCAGCAGCTTAGGGACAGGGAGCTACGAGCAGTACTTC. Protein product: CASSLGTGSYEQYF.